Following are 28 T cell receptor beta chains from one sample sequenced in a study of metastatic and nonmetastatic thyroid tumors. Treatment of any kind had been given to no patient before thyroid surgery. TCRdb called clones again from the PCR reads with MiXCR. Of about 39,000 clones in the sample, roughly 18% were seen once. The sample was blood. These receptors were taken from a female donor with papillary thyroid cancer or a benign thyroid nodule (not recorded which). Some clones in this sample may be carry-over from other donors' samples.

This clone appeared a few times. The chain couples TRBV6-1 to TRBJ2-2, with 10 positions matching TRBD1. The CDR3 consists of 15 residues. From germline, CDR1 is MNHNS and CDR2 SASEGT. With 7 bases clipped from V and 3 bases from J, the junction kept 5 bases outside the gene matches. CDR3 loop: CASTLGTGDTGELFF. The DNA for the CDR3 is TGTGCCAGCACTCTAGGGACAGGGGACACCGGGGAGCTGTTTTTT.

This clone was seen more than once but under ten times. The chain recombines TRBV28 with TRBJ2-1; 13 positions match TRBD2. V shed 10 bases and J 9 bases; nucleotides not matched to a gene: 12. The CDR3 is 15 residues long. The germline CDR1 and CDR2 sequences are MDHEN and SYDVKM. The CDR3 protein is CAITVLAGGPGEQFF. CDR3 DNA sequence: TGTGCCATCACCGTACTAGCGGGAGGGCCGGGTGAGCAGTTCTTC. Together with reference TRBV28 and TRBJ2-1, the CDR3 gives the full variable domain: DVKVTQSSRYLVKRTGEKVFLECVQDMDHENMFWYRQDPGLGLRLIYFSYDVKMKEKGDIPEGYSVSREKKERFSLILESASTNQTSMYLCAITVLAGGPGEQFFGPGTRLTVL.

This clone was counted ten times or more. The V call is TRBV19, the J call TRBJ1-5, with D maybe TRBD1 (5 bases). Trimming took 5 bases from V and 5 from J, leaving 19 bases between them. This CDR3 region has 16 residues. The germline V gene has CDR1 LNHDA and CDR2 SQIVND (reference sequence). The CDR3 coding sequence is TGTGCCAGTAGTCGGGGGTTTCCCCTATCGGATCAGCCCCAGCATTTT. Amino acid sequence: CASSRGFPLSDQPQHF.

This clone was recorded a few times. V usage is TRBV27 and J usage is TRBJ1-1; D gene uncertain. Per germline, CDR1 MNHEY and CDR2 SMNVEV (reference sequence). This CDR3 contains 13 residues. Trimming stripped 7 bases from V and 10 bases from J, with 19 bases between. The CDR3 here is CASILTDYTLAFF. The CDR3 bases are TGTGCCAGCATTTTGACTGATTACACTTTAGCTTTCTTT.

This clone was seen at least ten times. The chain carries TRBV19 and TRBJ1-2; D is perhaps TRBD1 (5 bases). This CDR3 has 15 amino acids. The germline V gene encodes CDR1 LNHDA and CDR2 SQIVND (reference sequence). The germline V and J ends were trimmed by 4 bases and 8 bases, with 20 bases remaining between them. The CDR3, as DNA: TGTGCCAGTAGTACCCAGACAGATCGGTTTGGAGGCTACACCTTC. It yields the protein CASSTQTDRFGGYTF.

This clone was recorded at least ten times. This rearrangement joins TRBV18 to TRBJ2-7; D tentatively fits TRBD1 or TRBD2 (5 bases each). This CDR3 is built from 13 residues. V gave up 2 bases and J gave up 2 bases, with 7 bases separating them. In germline, CDR1 is KGHSH, CDR2 LQKENI. In DNA, the CDR3 is TGTGCCAGCTCACCAGGGGACCCCTACGAGCAGTACTTC. Translating it yields CASSPGDPYEQYF.

The rearrangement joins TRBV20-1 to TRBJ2-3; 7 bases are a match to TRBD2. Trimming at V came to 3 bases and at J to 7 bases, leaving 13 bases not matched to a gene. Looked up from germline, CDR1 is DFQATT and CDR2 is SNEGSKA (reference sequence). CDR3 length equals 15 residues. The DNA of the CDR3 is TGCAGTGCTAGTCTACGCGGGAGTGTGACATATACGCAGTATTTT. It translates to CSASLRGSVTYTQYF.

There are many counts of this clone. Written as DNA, the CDR3 is TGTGCCAGTAGTATAGCAGGAGGCAATTCACCCCTCCACTTT. This sequence encodes CASSIAGGNSPLHF. The chain combines TRBV19 with TRBJ1-6; D not certain. Between the trimmed V and J ends, which lost 1 base and 7 bases, there was a span of 8 bases. Per germline, CDR1 LNHDA and CDR2 SQIVND (reference sequence). The CDR3 length is 14 residues.

In this sample, this clone turned up many times. V gene TRBV5-1 combines with J gene TRBJ2-7; 13 bases agree with TRBD2. This CDR3 is built from 15 residues. With V trimmed by 4 bases and J by 5 bases, 6 bases remained unmatched. The germline V gene has CDR1 SGHRS and CDR2 YFSETQ. CDR3 nucleotide sequence: TGCGCCAGCAGCATTACTAGCGGGAGGGCCCACGAGCAGTACTTC. Translating it yields CASSITSGRAHEQYF.

This clone has a handful of counts. This chain uses TRBV6-1 with TRBJ2-1; the D gene could be TRBD1 or TRBD2 (5 bases each). The germline V gene has CDR1 MNHNS and CDR2 SASEGT. The ends were cut back, 6 bases at V and 8 bases at J, with 29 bases in the middle. The CDR3 spans 18 residues. The CDR3 region is CASREGKACFTGPYEQFF. For the CDR3, the DNA is TGTGCCAGCAGAGAGGGGAAGGCGTGTTTTACGGGCCCCTATGAGCAGTTCTTC.

This clone was seen repeatedly, ten times or more. The rearrangement uses TRBV6-1 and TRBJ1-6, with 8 bases fitting TRBD1. This CDR3 comprises 17 residues. Germline V gene sequence: CDR1 MNHNS, CDR2 SASEGT. The V and J ends lost 5 bases and 3 bases, in that order; junction bases with no gene match: 9. The DNA for the CDR3 is TGTGCCAGCAGTCGATCGATTGGACAGGGCTATAATTCACCCCTCCACTTT. This encodes CASSRSIGQGYNSPLHF.

This clone was observed a few times. The chain joins TRBV15 to TRBJ2-3, with unresolved D. The CDR3 spans 14 residues. CDR1 is LNHNV and CDR2 is YYDKDF in the germline V gene (reference sequence). Trimming removed 4 bases at V and 0 bases at J, with 8 bases between. DNA of the CDR3: TGTGCCACCAGCAACCCCTCTAGCACAGATACGCAGTATTTT. Amino acids: CATSNPSSTDTQYF. The full variable domain, its missing parts supplied by reference TRBV15 and TRBJ2-3, is DAMVIQNPRYQVTQFGKPVTLSCSQTLNHNVMYWYQQKSSQAPKLLFHYYDKDFNNEADTPDNFQSRRPNTSFCFLDIRSPGLGDTAMYLCATSNPSSTDTQYFGPGTRLTVL.

CDR3: CATSSMVSGSAETQYF. Here the CDR3 DNA reads TGTGCCACCAGCAGCATGGTTAGCGGGAGTGCAGAGACCCAGTACTTC. The chain links TRBV15 to TRBJ2-5; TRBD2 agrees at 9 bases. Trimming took 3 bases from V and 4 from J; bases not matched to a gene: 9. The length of the CDR3 is 16 residues. The germline V gene has CDR1 LNHNV and CDR2 YYDKDF (reference sequence).

This clone appeared many times. This sequence joins TRBV6-4 and TRBJ2-2, with 8 bases aligning to TRBD2. J lost 3 bases, V lost 2 bases, and 5 bases had no gene match. Germline assignment: CDR1 MRHNA and CDR2 SNTAGT. There are 16 residues in the CDR3. CDR3 region: CASSDQSGGHTGELFF. In DNA, the CDR3 is TGTGCCAGCAGTGACCAGAGCGGGGGTCACACCGGGGAGCTGTTTTTT.

This clone has a count of ten or more. This chain links TRBV12-3 or TRBV12-4 with TRBJ2-5, with 8 bases that match TRBD2. After removal of 6 bases from V and 5 bases from J, the junction contained 11 bases not matched to a gene. CDR3 length: 15 amino acids. The CDR3 region has the DNA TGTGCCAGCAGCCCCACAGCGGGAGAGGGGGAGACCCAGTACTTC. Protein sequence: CASSPTAGEGETQYF.

This clone was observed at least ten times. The chain employs TRBV19 and TRBJ1-3; TRBD1 aligns across 9 bases. The V and J ends lost 9 bases and 3 bases, in that order; junction bases with no gene match: 6. This CDR3 contains 14 residues. CDR1 and CDR2 (germline): LNHDA, SQIVND (reference sequence). The CDR3 DNA sequence: TGTGCCAGCCTCGGACAGGGGATTGGAAACACCATATATTTT. Its protein product is CASLGQGIGNTIYF.

This clone was seen many times. The rearrangement links TRBV6-1 to TRBJ2-5; D not resolved. The V gene lost 2 bases and the J gene lost 5 bases, with 3 bases spanning the gap. The CDR3 sequence is 11 residues long. Germline assignment: CDR1 MNHNS and CDR2 SASEGT. CDR3 bases: TGTGCCAGCAGTGAAATTGAGACCCAGTACTTC. Translation gives CASSEIETQYF.

This clone was observed many times. The sample contains more than one DNA sequence encoding this CDR3. This sequence joins TRBV5-6 and TRBJ2-7, with D hard to call. V lost 4 bases, J lost 0 bases, and 14 bases lay in between. CDR1 is SGHDT and CDR2 is YYEEEE in the germline V gene. This CDR3 contains 15 residues. The CDR3, as DNA: TGTGCCAGCAGCCGACCCTCGGGTTTCTCCTACGAGCAGTACTTC. Translation: CASSRPSGFSYEQYF.

This clone was detected ten times or more. The J gene is TRBJ2-1, the V gene TRBV29-1, with D possibly being TRBD2 (5 bases). Germline CDR1 reads SQVTM; CDR2 reads ANQGSEA. The CDR3 loop spans 10 amino acids. Trimming removed 3 bases at V and 10 bases at J, with 7 bases between. CDR3 in amino acids: CSVETGEQFF. The DNA of the CDR3 is TGCAGCGTTGAGACGGGGGAGCAGTTCTTC.

This clone was detected only a few times. The chain is built from TRBV6-1 and TRBJ1-3, with TRBD1 matching 9 bases. Germline V CDR1 and CDR2: MNHNS, SASEGT. V was clipped by 0 bases and J by 16 bases; unmatched bases: 13. The CDR3 runs to 15 residues. The CDR3 protein is CASSEARTGGGWWYF. The DNA of the CDR3 is TGTGCCAGCAGTGAAGCGCGAACAGGGGGCGGGTGGTGGTATTTT.

The rearrangement links TRBV20-1 to TRBJ1-2, with 10 bases matching TRBD1. V lost 6 bases and J lost 8; bases outside the gene matches: 12. The CDR3 is 14 residues long. Germline V gene lookup returns CDR1 DFQATT and CDR2 SNEGSKA (reference sequence). In nucleotides, the CDR3 is TGCAGTGCCACGATTTCCGGGACAGGGGTAGGCTACACCTTC. Encoded protein: CSATISGTGVGYTF.

This clone was detected many times. This chain uses TRBV7-3 with TRBJ2-1; 13 bases line up with TRBD2. Germline CDR1 is SGHTA and CDR2 is FQGTGA. The CDR3 is 19 amino acids. Trimming cost V 5 bases and J 4 bases; bases outside gene matches: 14. The CDR3 sequence is CASSRGGATSGRWYNEQFF. Here the CDR3 DNA reads TGTGCCAGCAGCAGAGGAGGAGCGACTAGCGGGAGGTGGTACAATGAGCAGTTCTTC. Supplemented by reference TRBV7-3 and TRBJ2-1, the full variable domain reads GAGVSQTPSNKVTEKGKYVELRCDPISGHTALYWYRQSLGQGPEFLIYFQGTGAADDSGLPNDRFFAVRPEGSVSTLKIQRTERGDSAVYLCASSRGGATSGRWYNEQFFGPGTRLTVL.

This clone is a singleton in its sample. The chain combines TRBV20-1 with TRBJ2-1; D unresolved. The CDR3 consists of 14 residues. Looked up from germline, CDR1 is DFQATT and CDR2 is SNEGSKA (reference sequence). Trimming shortened V by 3 bases and J by 0 bases, and 9 bases separated the two germline ends. The CDR3 reads CSASSQSSYNEQFF. CDR3 bases: TGCAGTGCTAGCTCTCAGAGCTCCTACAATGAGCAGTTCTTC.

This clone was detected many times. This chain links TRBV20-1 with TRBJ2-1; the match to TRBD2 covers 7 bases. Germline V gene data show CDR1 as DFQATT and CDR2 as SNEGSKA (reference sequence). The CDR3 runs to 16 residues. Trimming removed 0 bases from V and 0 bases from J; junction bases left unmatched: 5. The CDR3 DNA follows: TGCAGTGCTAGAGACCCACTAGCGACCTCCTACAATGAGCAGTTCTTC. Amino acids: CSARDPLATSYNEQFF.

This clone was counted ten times or more. CDR3 bases: TGTGCCAGTAGTCCAGGGGGGATAACGGCTGAGCAGTTCTTC. Its protein product is CASSPGGITAEQFF. This sequence joins TRBV19 and TRBJ2-1; D is possibly TRBD1 (7 bases). Germline V CDR1 and CDR2: LNHDA, SQIVND (reference sequence). The CDR3 extends over 14 amino acids. The V gene lost 5 bases and the J gene lost 9 bases, with 17 bases spanning the gap.

This clone came up once. V usage is TRBV20-1 and J usage is TRBJ2-7; perhaps TRBD2 as D (5 bases). The CDR3 consists of 13 residues. Trimming removed 8 bases at V and 3 bases at J, with 17 bases between. Per germline, CDR1 DFQATT and CDR2 SNEGSKA (reference sequence). This CDR3 reads CSSKLGTSYEQYF. As DNA, the CDR3 is TGCAGTTCGAAATTGGGTACTAGCTACGAGCAGTACTTC.

This clone was seen ten or more times. This chain links TRBV6-1 with TRBJ1-3; D not certain. Trimming shortened V by 4 bases and J by 0 bases, and 7 bases separated the two germline ends. The germline gives CDR1 MNHNS, CDR2 SASEGT. CDR3 length: 14 amino acids. The CDR3 nucleotides read TGTGCCAGCAGTGGGTCCTTCTCTGGAAACACCATATATTTT. Translating gives CASSGSFSGNTIYF.

This clone was seen more than once but under ten times. Since a much larger clone is just one base distant, this may be a read error. V usage is TRBV29-1 and J usage is TRBJ2-3; D gene uncertain. Germline lookup yields CDR1 SQVTM and CDR2 ANQGSEA. Trimming pared 2 bases from V and 6 bases from J, leaving 15 bases between. The CDR3 sequence is 14 residues long. The chain's CDR3 is CSVERGQSSDTQYF. CDR3 bases: TGCAGCGTTGAAAGAGGCCAGTCCTCGGATACGCAGTATTTT.